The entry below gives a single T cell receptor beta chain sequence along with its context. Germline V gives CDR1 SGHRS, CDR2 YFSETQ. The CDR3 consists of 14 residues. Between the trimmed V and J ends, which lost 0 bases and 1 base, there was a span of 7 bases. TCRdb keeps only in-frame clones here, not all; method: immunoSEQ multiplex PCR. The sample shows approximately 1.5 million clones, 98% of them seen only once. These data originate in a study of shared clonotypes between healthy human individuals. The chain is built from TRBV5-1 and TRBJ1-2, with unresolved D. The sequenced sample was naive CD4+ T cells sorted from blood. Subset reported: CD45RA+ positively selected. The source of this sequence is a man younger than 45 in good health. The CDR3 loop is CASSLVAVNYGYTF. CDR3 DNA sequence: TGCGCCAGCAGCTTGGTAGCAGTTAACTATGGCTACACCTTC.